Presented here are 26 T cell receptor beta chains from one specimen sequenced in a study of vaccination and CD4 T cells after COVID-19. Cultured CD4+ T cell DNA underwent sequencing with the Oncomine TCR Beta short-read assay. Each CDR3 protein is one row after TCRdb ran MiXCR on the PCR reads. The sample shows some 20,000 distinct CDR3 sequences, approximately 60% of them seen only once. These receptors have no known antigen. Stated treatment: roughly 11-day PBMC culture with coronavirus spike peptide pools or control peptides (ViraFEST assay). Sequenced: CD4+ T cells from blood, cultured in vitro. The receptors come from a human donor who had recovered from COVID-19.

V gene TRBV6-5 combines with J gene TRBJ1-1; no clear D. Germline CDR1 and CDR2: MNHEY and SVGAGI. Trimming removed 2 bases at V and 1 base at J, with 14 bases between. The CDR3 totals 16 residues. CDR3 in amino acids: CASSYPLTYGNTEAFF. CDR3 DNA: TGTGCCAGCAGTTACCCCCTGACCTACGGGAACACTGAAGCTTTCTTT.

This sequence joins TRBV7-2 and TRBJ2-5, with D unclear. Between the trimmed V and J ends, which lost 5 bases and 1 base, there was a span of 11 bases. There are 14 residues in the CDR3. Germline V gives CDR1 SGHTA, CDR2 FQGNSA. The CDR3 sequence: CASSPRRTQETQYF. Here the CDR3 DNA reads TGTGCCAGCAGCCCCAGACGGACCCAAGAGACCCAGTACTTC.

This clonotype was counted between two and nine times. The chain links TRBV7-9 to TRBJ2-7; maybe TRBD2 (6 bases). The V end was cut by 2 bases, the J end by 1 base, with 12 bases between. Germline loops: CDR1 SEHNR, CDR2 FQNEAQ (reference sequence). This CDR3 spans 15 amino acids. The CDR3 loop reads CASSLSRGISYEQYF. The CDR3 DNA is TGTGCCAGCAGCTTATCCCGCGGGATTTCCTACGAGCAGTACTTC.

The rearrangement links TRBV27 to TRBJ1-2; 7 nucleotides match TRBD1. The length of the CDR3 is 17 residues. Germline trimming cut 8 bases from V and 3 bases from J; bases unmatched to any gene: 18. Germline V CDR1 and CDR2: MNHEY, SMNVEV (reference sequence). CDR3 protein: CASFTKGGGQSHYGYTF. CDR3 in DNA: TGTGCCAGCTTTACGAAGGGGGGGGGACAGAGTCACTATGGCTACACCTTC.

The chain carries TRBV27 and TRBJ2-3, with 7 bases lining up with TRBD1. The CDR3 runs to 15 residues. Germline values: CDR1 MNHEY, CDR2 SMNVEV (reference sequence). Trimming removed 6 bases from V and 3 bases from J; junction bases left unmatched: 9. CDR3 bases: TGTGCCAGCAGGAGACAGGGCTTGGTTACAGATACGCAGTATTTT. It specifies CASRRQGLVTDTQYF.

The chain combines TRBV30 with TRBJ2-3; D is possibly TRBD2 (5 bases). From germline, CDR1 is GTSNPN and CDR2 SVGIG (reference sequence). The V end was cut by 2 bases, the J end by 4 bases, with 13 bases between. This CDR3 is built from 14 residues. This chain's CDR3 is CAWSKGLEADTQYF. In nucleotides, the CDR3 is TGTGCCTGGAGTAAAGGGTTGGAGGCAGATACGCAGTATTTT.

This clonotype has a handful of counts. The chain couples TRBV6-2 or TRBV6-3 to TRBJ1-5, with D unclear. This CDR3 comprises 17 residues. Germline V CDR1 and CDR2: MNHEY, SVGEGT. Trimming stripped 6 bases from V and 2 bases from J, with 20 bases between. The chain's CDR3 is CASSPFGLGNRNQPQHF. The CDR3 coding sequence is TGTGCCAGCAGCCCGTTTGGGTTGGGGAATCGCAATCAGCCCCAGCATTTT.

CDR3 bases: TGCAGTGCGTATAACAGGGGATTAGGTGAAAAACTGTTTTTT. It encodes CSAYNRGLGEKLFF. The chain recombines TRBV20-1 with TRBJ1-4, with 7 bases lining up with TRBD1. Unmatched junction bases numbered 11, after V lost 6 bases and J lost 7 bases. CDR1 is DFQATT, CDR2 SNEGSKA, per germline (reference sequence). The CDR3 contains 14 residues.

With respect to this clonotype: Because the CDR3's place on the DNA is in doubt, the DNA is left out and the CDR3 is given as listed by TCRdb. V usage is TRBV6-1 and J usage is TRBJ2-2. The CDR3 spans 16 residues, counting both ends. Germline loops: CDR1 MNHNS, CDR2 SASEGT. The CDR3 loop is CASSTSLSRLGGELFF.

The chain recombines TRBV30 with TRBJ1-6; D remains unclear. The germline gives CDR1 GTSNPN, CDR2 SVGIG (reference sequence). Trimming cost V 5 bases and J 5 bases, with 7 bases left between them. There are 12 residues in the CDR3. The CDR3 protein is CAWGRNNSPLHF. CDR3 nucleotides: TGTGCCTGGGGACGGAATAATTCACCCCTCCACTTT.

The gene calls are TRBV24-1 and TRBJ1-2; 10 nucleotides match TRBD1. Germline V CDR1 and CDR2: KGHDR, SFDVKD. The V and J ends lost 6 bases and 4 bases, in that order; junction bases with no gene match: 7. This CDR3 region has 15 residues. The CDR3 nucleotides are TGTGCCACCAGTACCGGGACAGGGGAGTTCTATGGCTACACCTTC. Protein sequence: CATSTGTGEFYGYTF.

CDR3: CASSLSEVSGQPQHF. CDR3 coding DNA: TGTGCCAGCAGCCTTTCGGAGGTATCGGGGCAGCCCCAGCATTTT. The J gene is TRBJ1-5, the V gene TRBV7-2, with D uncertain. The CDR3 runs 15 residues. Trimming left V 5 bases short and J 7 bases short, with 18 bases between. Germline values: CDR1 SGHTA, CDR2 FQGNSA.

The rearrangement uses TRBV6-1 and TRBJ1-2, with 7 bases lining up with TRBD1. Germline trimming cut 3 bases from V and 4 bases from J; bases unmatched to any gene: 8. Germline loops: CDR1 MNHNS, CDR2 SASEGT. CDR3 size: 15 residues. The CDR3 DNA reads as TGTGCCAGCAGTGAGTACGGGACAGTCGTCTATGGCTACACCTTC. Translation: CASSEYGTVVYGYTF.

This clonotype was observed a handful of times. This rearrangement joins TRBV28 to TRBJ2-6, with a possible D match to TRBD2 (5 bases). The CDR3 loop spans 19 amino acids. Trimming shortened V by 2 bases and J by 0 bases, and 17 bases separated the two germline ends. The V gene's germline CDR1 is MDHEN and CDR2 SYDVKM. CDR3 residues: CASSLGVGGLSSGANVLTF. CDR3 DNA: TGTGCCAGCAGTTTAGGGGTCGGCGGGTTAAGCTCTGGGGCCAACGTCCTGACTTTC. Together with reference TRBV28 and TRBJ2-6, the CDR3 gives the full variable domain: DVKVTQSSRYLVKRTGEKVFLECVQDMDHENMFWYRQDPGLGLRLIYFSYDVKMKEKGDIPEGYSVSREKKERFSLILESASTNQTSMYLCASSLGVGGLSSGANVLTFGAGSRLTVL.

V and J are TRBV7-2 and TRBJ2-5, with unresolved D. The CDR3 covers 14 residues. Germline CDR1 is SGHTA and CDR2 is FQGNSA. V dropped 7 bases and J dropped 0 bases, with 12 bases sitting between them. The CDR3 is CASTYLGYQETQYF. Here the CDR3 DNA reads TGTGCCAGCACCTACTTGGGTTACCAAGAGACCCAGTACTTC.

This CDR3 reads CSASSGGSRGGRTDTQYF. CDR3 bases: TGCAGTGCTAGTAGTGGCGGGAGCCGAGGGGGACGCACAGATACGCAGTATTTT. The rearrangement uses TRBV20-1 and TRBJ2-3, with D possibly matching TRBD2 (7 bases). This CDR3 has 18 residues. Trimming removed 3 bases from V and 1 base from J, with 23 bases in between. CDR1 and CDR2 (germline): DFQATT, SNEGSKA (reference sequence).

The CDR3 sequence is CASSLALRIGTPGRQETQYF. DNA of the CDR3: TGCGCCAGCAGCTTGGCTTTGAGAATCGGCACACCCGGACGCCAAGAGACCCAGTACTTC. This chain links TRBV5-1 with TRBJ2-5; D remains unclear. CDR3 length: 20 residues. Germline-derived CDR1 and CDR2 are SGHRS and YFSETQ. V was shortened by 0 bases and J by 1 base, with 25 bases between the two germline ends.

The J gene is TRBJ2-2, the V gene TRBV6-1; TRBD1 aligns across 9 bases. The germline CDR1 and CDR2 sequences are MNHNS and SASEGT. This CDR3 is 16 amino acids long. The V gene end was trimmed by 8 bases and the J gene end by 5 bases; junction bases not matched to a gene: 12. The chain's CDR3 is CASYSPGQGRTGELFF. The CDR3 bases are TGTGCCAGCTATTCTCCGGGACAGGGAAGGACCGGGGAGCTGTTTTTT.

This chain links TRBV12-3 or TRBV12-4 with TRBJ2-2, with 7 nucleotides matching TRBD1. This CDR3 is built from 16 residues. The ends lost 5 bases at V and 0 bases at J; junction bases unmatched: 6. The CDR3 DNA sequence: TGTGCCAGCAGTCTAAGTCAGGGGGCGAACACCGGGGAGCTGTTTTTT. Residues: CASSLSQGANTGELFF.

This sequence joins TRBV19 and TRBJ1-2, with 9 bases fitting TRBD1. CDR3 length equals 13 residues. The germline gives CDR1 LNHDA, CDR2 SQIVND (reference sequence). V shed 6 bases, J shed 6 bases, and the junction held 5 bases outside the gene matches. DNA for the CDR3: TGTGCCAGTAGACAGGGGGCGGGAGATGGCTACACCTTC. Translated: CASRQGAGDGYTF.

By sample fraction, this clonotype is large. This sequence joins TRBV28 and TRBJ1-1; perhaps TRBD1 as D (5 bases). V was trimmed by 4 bases and J by 1 base, leaving 7 bases between them. Germline V CDR1 and CDR2: MDHEN, SYDVKM. This CDR3 is built from 13 residues. The CDR3 region is CASSSGSNTEAFF. DNA of the CDR3: TGTGCCAGCAGTTCAGGGTCGAACACTGAAGCTTTCTTT.

On this clonotype: One junction end disagrees with the germline gene, perhaps due to a read error. The rearrangement joins TRBV5-5 to TRBJ1-2; perhaps TRBD1 as D (5 bases). The CDR3 runs 14 residues. CDR1 is SGHKS, CDR2 YYEKEE, per germline (reference sequence). CDR3 sequence reads: CASRLGMGEGGYTF. The CDR3 DNA reads as TGTGCCAGCAGATTGGGTATGGGGGAAGGGGGCTACACCTTC.

The chain carries TRBV10-3 and TRBJ2-1, with TRBD2 identical over 12 bases. Looked up from germline, CDR1 is ENHRY and CDR2 is SYGVKD. This CDR3 spans 20 amino acids. J lost 5 bases, V lost 2 bases, and 16 bases had no gene match. CDR3 DNA sequence: TGTGCCATCAGTGAGACAGGGACTAGCGGGCCCCATATCATCGACAATGAGCAGTTCTTC. Translating gives CAISETGTSGPHIIDNEQFF.

The CDR3 loop is CASSSPPVGAYGYTF. For the CDR3, the DNA is TGTGCCAGTAGCTCCCCCCCAGTTGGGGCATATGGCTACACCTTC. This sequence joins TRBV19 and TRBJ1-2, with D maybe TRBD1 (5 bases). CDR3 length: 15 residues. Trimming took 6 bases from V and 5 from J, leaving 19 bases between them. Germline-derived CDR1 and CDR2 are LNHDA and SQIVND (reference sequence).

This chain uses TRBV5-3 with TRBJ1-2; TRBD1 might be the D (6 bases). TRBV5-3 is reported as an ORF; its role is uncertain. There are 19 residues in the CDR3. V was cut by 2 bases and J by 4 bases, with 27 bases left in between. The CDR3 DNA is TGTGCCAGAAGCTTTAGTAAACAGGGCCGACAGAGAAGAGCCTATGGCTACACCTTC. Protein product: CARSFSKQGRQRRAYGYTF.

The V call is TRBV28, the J call TRBJ2-7; possible D gene TRBD2, 5 bases. Germline CDR1 and CDR2: MDHEN and SYDVKM. V lost 6 bases to trimming and J lost 2 bases, with 14 bases between them. The CDR3 is 14 amino acids. In DNA, the CDR3 is TGTGCCAGCAGGGGTTCGGGGTCCCCCTACGAGCAGTACTTC. Its protein is CASRGSGSPYEQYF.